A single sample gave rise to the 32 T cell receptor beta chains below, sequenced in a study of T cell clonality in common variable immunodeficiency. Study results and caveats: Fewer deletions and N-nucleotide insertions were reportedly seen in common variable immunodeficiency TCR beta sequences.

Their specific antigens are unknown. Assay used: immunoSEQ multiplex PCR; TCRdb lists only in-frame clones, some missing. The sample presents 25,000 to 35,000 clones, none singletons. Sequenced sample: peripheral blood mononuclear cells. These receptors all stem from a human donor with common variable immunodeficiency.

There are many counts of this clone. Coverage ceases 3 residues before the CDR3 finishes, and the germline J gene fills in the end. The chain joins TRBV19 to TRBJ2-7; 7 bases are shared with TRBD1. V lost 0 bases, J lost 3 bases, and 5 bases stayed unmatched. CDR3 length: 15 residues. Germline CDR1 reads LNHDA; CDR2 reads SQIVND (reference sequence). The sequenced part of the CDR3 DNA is TGTGCCAGTAGTATAGACTGGCAGGGGGACTACGAG. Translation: CASSIDWQGDYE. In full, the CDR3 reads CASSIDWQGDYEQYF. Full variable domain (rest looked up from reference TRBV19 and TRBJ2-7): DGGITQSPKYLFRKEGQNVTLSCEQNLNHDAMYWYRQDPGQGLRLIYYSQIVNDFQKGDIAEGYSVSREKKESFPLTVTSAQKNPTAFYLCASSIDWQGDYEQYFGPGTRLTVT.

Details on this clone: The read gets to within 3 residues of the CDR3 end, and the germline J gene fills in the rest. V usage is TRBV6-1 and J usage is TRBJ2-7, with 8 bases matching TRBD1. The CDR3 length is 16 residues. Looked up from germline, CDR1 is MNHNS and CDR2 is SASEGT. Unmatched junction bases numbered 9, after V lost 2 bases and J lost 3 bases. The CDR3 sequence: CASSEMWTGNIYEQYF. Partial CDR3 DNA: TGTGCCAGCAGTGAAATGTGGACAGGGAACATCTACGAG.

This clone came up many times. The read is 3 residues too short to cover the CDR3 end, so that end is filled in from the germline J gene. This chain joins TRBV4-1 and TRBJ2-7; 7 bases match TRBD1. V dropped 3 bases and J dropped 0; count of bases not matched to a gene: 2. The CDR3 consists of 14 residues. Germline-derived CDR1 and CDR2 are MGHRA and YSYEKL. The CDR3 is CASSQTGSSYEQYF. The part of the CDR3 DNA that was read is TGCGCCAGCAGCCAGACAGGGAGCTCCTACGAG.

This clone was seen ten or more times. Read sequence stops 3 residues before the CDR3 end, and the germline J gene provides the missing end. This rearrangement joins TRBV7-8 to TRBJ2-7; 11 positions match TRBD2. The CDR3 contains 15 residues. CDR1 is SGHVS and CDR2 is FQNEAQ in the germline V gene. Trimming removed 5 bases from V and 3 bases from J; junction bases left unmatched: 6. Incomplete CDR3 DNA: TGTGCCAGCAGCCCCAGGCTAGCGGGAGGCTACGAG. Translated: CASSPRLAGGYE. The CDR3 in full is CASSPRLAGGYEQYF.

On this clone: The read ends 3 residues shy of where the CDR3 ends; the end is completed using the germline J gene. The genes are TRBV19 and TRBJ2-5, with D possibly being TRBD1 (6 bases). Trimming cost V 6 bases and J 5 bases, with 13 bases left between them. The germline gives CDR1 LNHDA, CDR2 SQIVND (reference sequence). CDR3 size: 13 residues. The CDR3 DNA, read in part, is TGTGCCAGTAGACCGTCAGGGGTGGAGACC. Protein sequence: CASRPSGVET. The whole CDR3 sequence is CASRPSGVETQYF.

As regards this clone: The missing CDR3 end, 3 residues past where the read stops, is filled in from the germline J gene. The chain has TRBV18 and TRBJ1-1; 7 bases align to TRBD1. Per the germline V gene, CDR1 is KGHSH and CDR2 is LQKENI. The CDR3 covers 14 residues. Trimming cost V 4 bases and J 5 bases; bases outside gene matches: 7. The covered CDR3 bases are TGTGCCAGCTCACGACAGGGCGGGATTACTGAA. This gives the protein CASSRQGGITE. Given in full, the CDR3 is CASSRQGGITEAFF.

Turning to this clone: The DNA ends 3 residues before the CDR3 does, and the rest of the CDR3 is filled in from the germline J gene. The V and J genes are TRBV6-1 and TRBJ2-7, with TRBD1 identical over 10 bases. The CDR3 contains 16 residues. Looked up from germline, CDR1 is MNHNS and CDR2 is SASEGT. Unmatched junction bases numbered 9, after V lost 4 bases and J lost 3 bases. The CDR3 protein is CASSAHTGTGDYEQYF. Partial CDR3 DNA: TGTGCCAGCAGTGCTCACACCGGGACAGGGGACTACGAG.

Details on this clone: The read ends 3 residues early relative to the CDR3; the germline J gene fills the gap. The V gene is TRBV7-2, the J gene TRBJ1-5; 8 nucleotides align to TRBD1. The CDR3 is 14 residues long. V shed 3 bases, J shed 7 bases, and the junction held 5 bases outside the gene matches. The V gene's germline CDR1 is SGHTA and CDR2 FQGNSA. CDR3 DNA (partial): TGTGCCAGCAGCTTGGACAGGGTCAGCCAGCCC. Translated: CASSLDRVSQP. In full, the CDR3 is CASSLDRVSQPQHF.

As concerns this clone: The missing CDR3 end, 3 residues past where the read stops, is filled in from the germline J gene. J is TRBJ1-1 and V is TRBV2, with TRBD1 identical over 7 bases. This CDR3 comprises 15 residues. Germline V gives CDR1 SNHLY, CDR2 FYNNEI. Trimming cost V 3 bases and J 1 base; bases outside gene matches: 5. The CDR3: CASSDEGAGNTEAFF. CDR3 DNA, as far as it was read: TGTGCCAGCAGTGACGAGGGGGCGGGGAACACTGAA. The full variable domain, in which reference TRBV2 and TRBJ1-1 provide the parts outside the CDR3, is EPEVTQTPSHQVTQMGQEVILRCVPISNHLYFYWYRQILGQKVEFLVSFYNNEISEKSEIFDDQFSVERPDGSNFTLKIRSTKLEDSAMYFCASSDEGAGNTEAFFGQGTRLTVV.

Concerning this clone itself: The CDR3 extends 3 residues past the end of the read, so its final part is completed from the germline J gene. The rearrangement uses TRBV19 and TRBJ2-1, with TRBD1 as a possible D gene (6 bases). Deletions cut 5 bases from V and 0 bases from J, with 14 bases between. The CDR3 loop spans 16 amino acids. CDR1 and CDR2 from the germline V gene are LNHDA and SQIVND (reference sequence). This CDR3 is CASSPRQDLSYNEQFF. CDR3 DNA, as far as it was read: TGTGCCAGTAGTCCCCGACAGGATCTCTCCTACAATGAG.

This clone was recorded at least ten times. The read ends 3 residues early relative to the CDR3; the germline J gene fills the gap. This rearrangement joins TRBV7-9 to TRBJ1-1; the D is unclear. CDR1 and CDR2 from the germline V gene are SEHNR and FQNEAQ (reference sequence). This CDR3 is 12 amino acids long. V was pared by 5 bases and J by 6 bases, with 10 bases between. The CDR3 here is CASSLSYSEAFF. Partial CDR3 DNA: TGTGCCAGCAGCCTAAGCTATTCTGAA.

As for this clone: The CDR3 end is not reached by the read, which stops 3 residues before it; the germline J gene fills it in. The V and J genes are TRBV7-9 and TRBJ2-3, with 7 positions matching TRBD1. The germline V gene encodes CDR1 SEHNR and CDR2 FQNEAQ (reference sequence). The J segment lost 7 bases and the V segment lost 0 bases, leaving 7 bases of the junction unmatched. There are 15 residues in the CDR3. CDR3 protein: CASSLAQGVHYTQYF. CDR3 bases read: TGTGCCAGCAGCTTAGCCCAGGGGGTCCATTATACG. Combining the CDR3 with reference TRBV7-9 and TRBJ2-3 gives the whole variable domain DTGVSQNPRHKITKRGQNVTFRCDPISEHNRLYWYRQTLGQGPEFLTYFQNEAQLEKSRLLSDRFSAERPKGSFSTLEIQRTEQGDSAMYLCASSLAQGVHYTQYFGPGTRLTVL.

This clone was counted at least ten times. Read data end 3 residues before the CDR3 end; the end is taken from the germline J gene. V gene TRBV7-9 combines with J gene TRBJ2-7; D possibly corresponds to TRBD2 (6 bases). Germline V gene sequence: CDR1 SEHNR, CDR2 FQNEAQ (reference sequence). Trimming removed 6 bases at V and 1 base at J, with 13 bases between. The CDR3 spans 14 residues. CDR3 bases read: TGTGCCAGCAGTTCAACTAGCAGGTCCTACGAG. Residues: CASSSTSRSYE. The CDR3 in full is CASSSTSRSYEQYF.

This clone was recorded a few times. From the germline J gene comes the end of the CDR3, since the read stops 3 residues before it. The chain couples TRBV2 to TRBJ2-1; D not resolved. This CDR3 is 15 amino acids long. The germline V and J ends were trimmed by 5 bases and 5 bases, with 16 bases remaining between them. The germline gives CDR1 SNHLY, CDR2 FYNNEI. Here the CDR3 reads CASSLAFNPNNEQFF. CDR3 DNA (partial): TGTGCCAGCAGTTTAGCTTTCAATCCGAACAATGAG.

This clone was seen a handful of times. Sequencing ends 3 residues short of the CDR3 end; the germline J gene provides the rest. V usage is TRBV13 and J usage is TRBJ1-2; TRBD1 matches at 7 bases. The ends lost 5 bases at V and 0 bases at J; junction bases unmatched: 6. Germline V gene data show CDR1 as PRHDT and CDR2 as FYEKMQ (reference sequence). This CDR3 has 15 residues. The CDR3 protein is CASSQRDRANYGYTF. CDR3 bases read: TGTGCCAGCAGCCAAAGGGACAGAGCTAACTATGGC. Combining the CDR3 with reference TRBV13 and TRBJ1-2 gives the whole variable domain AAGVIQSPRHLIKEKRETATLKCYPIPRHDTVYWYQQGPGQDPQFLISFYEKMQSDKGSIPDRFSAQQFSDYHSELNMSSLELGDSALYFCASSQRDRANYGYTFGSGTRLTVV.

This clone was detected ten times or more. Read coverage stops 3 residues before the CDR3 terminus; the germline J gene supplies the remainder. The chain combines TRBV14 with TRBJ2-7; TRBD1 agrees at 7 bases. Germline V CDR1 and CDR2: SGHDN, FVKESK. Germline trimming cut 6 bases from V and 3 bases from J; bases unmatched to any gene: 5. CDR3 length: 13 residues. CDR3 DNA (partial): TGTGCCAGCAGTTTCCGGGACAGCTACGAG. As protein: CASSFRDSYE. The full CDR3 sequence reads CASSFRDSYEQYF.

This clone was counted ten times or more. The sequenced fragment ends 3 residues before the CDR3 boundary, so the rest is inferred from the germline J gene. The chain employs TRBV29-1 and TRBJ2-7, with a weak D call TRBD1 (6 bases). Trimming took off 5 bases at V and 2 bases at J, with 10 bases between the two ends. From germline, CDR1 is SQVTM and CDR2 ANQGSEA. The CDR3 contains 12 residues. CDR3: CSVSTGTYEQYF. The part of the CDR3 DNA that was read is TGCAGCGTTTCGACAGGAACCTACGAG.

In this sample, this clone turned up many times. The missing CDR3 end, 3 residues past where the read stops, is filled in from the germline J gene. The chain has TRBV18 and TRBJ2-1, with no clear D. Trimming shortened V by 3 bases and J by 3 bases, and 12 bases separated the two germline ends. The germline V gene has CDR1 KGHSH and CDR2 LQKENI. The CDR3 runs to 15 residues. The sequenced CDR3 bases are TGTGCCAGCTCACCGCCTCCTACCGTCTACAATGAG. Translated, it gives CASSPPPTVYNE. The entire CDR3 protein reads CASSPPPTVYNEQFF.

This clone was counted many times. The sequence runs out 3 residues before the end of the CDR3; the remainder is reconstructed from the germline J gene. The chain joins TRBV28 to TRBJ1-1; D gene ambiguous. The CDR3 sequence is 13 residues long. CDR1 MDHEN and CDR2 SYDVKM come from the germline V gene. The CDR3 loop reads CASSFKAEQGAFF. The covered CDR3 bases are TGTGCCAGCAGTTTCAAGGCTGAACAAGGA.

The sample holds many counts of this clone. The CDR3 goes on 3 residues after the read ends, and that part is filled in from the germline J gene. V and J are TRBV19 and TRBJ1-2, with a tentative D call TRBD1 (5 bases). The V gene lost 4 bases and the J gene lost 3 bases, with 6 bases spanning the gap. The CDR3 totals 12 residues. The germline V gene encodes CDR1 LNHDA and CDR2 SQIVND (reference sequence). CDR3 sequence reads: CASSRGDYGYTF. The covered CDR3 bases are TGTGCCAGTAGTAGGGGGGACTATGGC.

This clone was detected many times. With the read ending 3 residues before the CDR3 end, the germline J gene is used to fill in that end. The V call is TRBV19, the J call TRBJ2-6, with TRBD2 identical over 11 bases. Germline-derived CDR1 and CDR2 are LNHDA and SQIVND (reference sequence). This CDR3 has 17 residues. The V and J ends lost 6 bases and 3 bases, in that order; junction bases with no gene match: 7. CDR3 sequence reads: CASRALAGGRGANVLTF. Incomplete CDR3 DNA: TGTGCCAGTAGGGCCCTAGCGGGAGGACGTGGGGCCAACGTC.

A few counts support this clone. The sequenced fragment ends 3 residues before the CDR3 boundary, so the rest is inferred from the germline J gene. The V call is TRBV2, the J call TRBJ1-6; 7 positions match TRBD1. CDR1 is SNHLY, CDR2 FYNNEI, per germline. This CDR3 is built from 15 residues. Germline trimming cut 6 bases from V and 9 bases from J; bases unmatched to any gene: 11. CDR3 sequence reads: CASSPGTEGRSPLHF. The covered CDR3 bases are TGTGCCAGCAGCCCCGGGACAGAGGGCCGTTCACCC.

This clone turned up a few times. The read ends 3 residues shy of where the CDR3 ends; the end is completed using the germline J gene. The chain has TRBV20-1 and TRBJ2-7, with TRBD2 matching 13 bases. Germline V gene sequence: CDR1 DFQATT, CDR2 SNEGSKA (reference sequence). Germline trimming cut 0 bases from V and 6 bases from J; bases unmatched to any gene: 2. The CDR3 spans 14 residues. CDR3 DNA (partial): TGCAGTGCTAGAGAACTAGCGGGAGGGCCCGAG. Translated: CSARELAGGPE. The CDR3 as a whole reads CSARELAGGPEQYF.

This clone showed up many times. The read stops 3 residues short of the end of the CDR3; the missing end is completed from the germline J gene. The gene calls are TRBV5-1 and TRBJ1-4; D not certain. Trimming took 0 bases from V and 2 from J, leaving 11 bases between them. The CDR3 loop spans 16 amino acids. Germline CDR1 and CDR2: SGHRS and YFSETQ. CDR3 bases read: TGCGCCAGCAGCTTGGGTGTTACGGGTACTAATGAAAAA. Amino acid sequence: CASSLGVTGTNEK. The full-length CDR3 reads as CASSLGVTGTNEKLFF.

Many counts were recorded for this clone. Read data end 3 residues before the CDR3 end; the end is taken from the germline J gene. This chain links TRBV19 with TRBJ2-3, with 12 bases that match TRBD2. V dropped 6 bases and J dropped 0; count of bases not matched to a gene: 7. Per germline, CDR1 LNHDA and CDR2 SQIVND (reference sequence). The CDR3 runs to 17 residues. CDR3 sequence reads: CASSSSGLAGSTDTQYF. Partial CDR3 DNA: TGTGCCAGTAGCAGCTCGGGACTAGCGGGTAGCACAGATACG.

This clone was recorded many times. The CDR3 bases that were read are TGTGCCTGGAGTGTACTTGTCTCTGGGGCCAACGTC. The encoded protein is CAWSVLVSGANV. The complete CDR3 sequence is CAWSVLVSGANVLTF. The chain combines TRBV30 with TRBJ2-6, with D hard to call. With the read ending 3 residues before the CDR3 end, the germline J gene is used to fill in that end. This CDR3 spans 15 amino acids. Germline V gene sequence: CDR1 GTSNPN, CDR2 SVGIG (reference sequence). V was cut by 0 bases and J by 0 bases, with 6 bases left in between. Complete variable domain (other parts from reference TRBV30 and TRBJ2-6): SQTIHQWPATLVQPVGSPLSLECTVEGTSNPNLYWYRQAAGRGLQLLFYSVGIGQISSEVPQNLSASRPQDRQFILSSKKLLLSDSGFYLCAWSVLVSGANVLTFGAGSRLTVL.

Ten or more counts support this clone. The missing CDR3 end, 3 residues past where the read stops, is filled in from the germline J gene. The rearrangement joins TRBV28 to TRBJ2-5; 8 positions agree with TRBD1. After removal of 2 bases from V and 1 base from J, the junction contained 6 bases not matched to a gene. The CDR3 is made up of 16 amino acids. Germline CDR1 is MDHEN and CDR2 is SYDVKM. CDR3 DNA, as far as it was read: TGTGCCAGCAGTTTAGTCCCACAGGGGGGCCAAGAGACC. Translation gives CASSLVPQGGQET. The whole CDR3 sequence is CASSLVPQGGQETQYF.

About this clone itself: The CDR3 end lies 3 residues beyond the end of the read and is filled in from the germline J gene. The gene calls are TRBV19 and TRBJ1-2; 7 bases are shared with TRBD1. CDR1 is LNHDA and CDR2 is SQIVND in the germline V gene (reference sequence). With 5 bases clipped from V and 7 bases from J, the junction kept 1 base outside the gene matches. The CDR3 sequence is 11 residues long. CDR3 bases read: TGTGCCAGTAGTGACAGGGTTGGC. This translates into CASSDRVG. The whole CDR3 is CASSDRVGYTF.

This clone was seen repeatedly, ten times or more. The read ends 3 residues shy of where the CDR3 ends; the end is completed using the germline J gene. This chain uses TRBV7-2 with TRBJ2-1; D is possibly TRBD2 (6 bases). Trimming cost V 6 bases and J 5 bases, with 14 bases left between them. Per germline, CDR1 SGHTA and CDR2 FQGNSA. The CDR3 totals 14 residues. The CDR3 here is CASSLLGLNNEQFF. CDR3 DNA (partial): TGTGCCAGCAGTCTCCTGGGACTTAACAATGAG.

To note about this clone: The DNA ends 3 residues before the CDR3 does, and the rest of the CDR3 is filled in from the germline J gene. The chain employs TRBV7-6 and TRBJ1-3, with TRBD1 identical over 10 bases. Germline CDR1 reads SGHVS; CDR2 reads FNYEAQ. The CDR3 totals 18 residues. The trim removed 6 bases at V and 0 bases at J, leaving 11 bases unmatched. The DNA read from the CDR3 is TGTGCCAGCAGTCGGGATCGACAGGGGGCCCTCTCTGGAAACACC. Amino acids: CASSRDRQGALSGNT. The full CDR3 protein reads CASSRDRQGALSGNTIYF.

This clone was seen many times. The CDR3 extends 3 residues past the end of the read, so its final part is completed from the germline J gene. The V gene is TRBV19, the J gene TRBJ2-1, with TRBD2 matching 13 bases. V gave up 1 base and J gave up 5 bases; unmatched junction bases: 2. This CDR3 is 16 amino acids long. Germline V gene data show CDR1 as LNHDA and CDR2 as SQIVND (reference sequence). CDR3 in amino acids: CASSIVLAGGDNEQFF. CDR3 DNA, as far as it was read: TGTGCCAGTAGTATAGTACTAGCGGGAGGGGACAATGAG.

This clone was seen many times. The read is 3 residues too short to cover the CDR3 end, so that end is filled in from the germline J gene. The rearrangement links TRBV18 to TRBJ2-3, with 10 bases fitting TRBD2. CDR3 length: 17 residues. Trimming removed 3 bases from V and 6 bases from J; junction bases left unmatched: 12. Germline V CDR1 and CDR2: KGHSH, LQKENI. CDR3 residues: CASSPIAGGPPRDTQYF. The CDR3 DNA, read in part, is TGTGCCAGCTCACCCATAGCGGGAGGACCCCCGAGGGATACG.